This TCR beta chain was observed in a study of blood T cell repertoires in COVID-19. Germline CDR1 reads SGHRS; CDR2 reads YFSETQ. Trimming stripped 0 bases from V and 6 bases from J, with 12 bases between. The CDR3 runs 14 residues. Using immunoSEQ multiplex PCR, the repertoire was profiled, and TCRdb retains in-frame clones only, with some absent. The sample lists about 120,000 clones, around 77% seen once, with roughly 7.3% in the top ten. The source is a human donor in a cohort sampled during active COVID-19. Sequenced input: peripheral blood. J is TRBJ1-2 and V is TRBV5-1; tentatively, D is TRBD1 (5 bases). This CDR3 reads CASSLAGGQDGYTF. CDR3 coding DNA: TGCGCCAGCAGCTTGGCCGGGGGTCAAGATGGCTACACCTTC.